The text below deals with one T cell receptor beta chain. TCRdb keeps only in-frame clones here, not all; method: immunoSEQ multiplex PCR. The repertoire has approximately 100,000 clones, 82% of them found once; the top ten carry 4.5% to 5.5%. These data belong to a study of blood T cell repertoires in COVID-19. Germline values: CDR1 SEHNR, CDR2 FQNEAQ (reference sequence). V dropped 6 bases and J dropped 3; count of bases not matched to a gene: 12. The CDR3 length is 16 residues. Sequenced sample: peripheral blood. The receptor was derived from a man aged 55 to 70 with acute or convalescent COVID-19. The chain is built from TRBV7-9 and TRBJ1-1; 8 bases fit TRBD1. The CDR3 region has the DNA TGTGCCAGCAGACGCATGAGACCGACAGGGGACACTGAAGCTTTCTTT. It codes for CASRRMRPTGDTEAFF.